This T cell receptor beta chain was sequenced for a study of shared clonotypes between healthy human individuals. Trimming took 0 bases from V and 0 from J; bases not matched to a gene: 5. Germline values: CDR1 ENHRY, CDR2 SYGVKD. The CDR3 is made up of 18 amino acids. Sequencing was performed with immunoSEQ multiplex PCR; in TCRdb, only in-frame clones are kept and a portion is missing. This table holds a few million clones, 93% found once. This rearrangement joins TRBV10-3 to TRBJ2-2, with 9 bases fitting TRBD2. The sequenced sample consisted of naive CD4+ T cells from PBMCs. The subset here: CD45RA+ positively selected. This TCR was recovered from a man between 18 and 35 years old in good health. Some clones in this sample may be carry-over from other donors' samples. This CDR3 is CAISESFGLAPNTGELFF. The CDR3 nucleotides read TGTGCCATCAGTGAGTCGTTTGGACTAGCGCCGAACACCGGGGAGCTGTTTTTT.